The following is a T cell receptor (beta chain) sequence with its context. Mismatch with germline at one junction end may stem from a read error. Recruitment covered hyperthyroidism patients aged 18 to 65 whose new diagnosis was of under 2 months' duration. Thyroid ultrasound, orbital computed tomography, TRAb, serum thyroxine and clinical symptoms formed the basis of diagnosis. This record belongs to a study of Graves' ophthalmopathy and Graves' hyperthyroidism. In the study overall: Upon initial diagnosis and before any treatment, peripheral blood was collected.

Germline loops: CDR1 MNHNS, CDR2 SASEGT. This CDR3 spans 13 amino acids. Amplifying from RNA transcripts, the study obtained TCR beta CDR3 regions. HTBI-primed RT-PCR formed the first round, and a multiplex PCR formed the second. TCRdb called the multiplex PCR reads again in MiXCR, with one record for every CDR3 protein. The sample shows roughly 400,000 distinct CDR3 sequences, 15% of them seen only once. The sample comprised peripheral blood. The TCR sequence derives from a woman aged 18-29 years with stable Graves' hyperthyroidism. The gene calls are TRBV6-1 and TRBJ1-1; weak D call: TRBD1 (5 bases). The CDR3 region has the DNA TGTGCCAGCAGGGGACTGGTCGGCACTGATGCTTTCTTT. Translation: CASRGLVGTDAFF.